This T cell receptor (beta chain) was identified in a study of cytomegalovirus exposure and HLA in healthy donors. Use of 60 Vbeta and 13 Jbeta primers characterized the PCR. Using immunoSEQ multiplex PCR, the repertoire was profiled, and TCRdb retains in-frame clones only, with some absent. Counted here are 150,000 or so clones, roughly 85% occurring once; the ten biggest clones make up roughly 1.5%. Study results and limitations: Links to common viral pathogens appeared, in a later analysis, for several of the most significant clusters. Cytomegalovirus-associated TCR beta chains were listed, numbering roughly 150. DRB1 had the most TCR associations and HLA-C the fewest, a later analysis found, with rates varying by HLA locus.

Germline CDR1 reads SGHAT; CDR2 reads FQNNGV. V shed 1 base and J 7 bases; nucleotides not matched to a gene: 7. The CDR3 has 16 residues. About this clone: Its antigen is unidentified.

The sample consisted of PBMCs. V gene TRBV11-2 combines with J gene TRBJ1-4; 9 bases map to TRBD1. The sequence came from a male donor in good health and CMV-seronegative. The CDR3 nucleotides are TGTGCCAGCAGCTTAGTTCCCGGGACAGGGTCTGAAAAACTGTTTTTT. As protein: CASSLVPGTGSEKLFF. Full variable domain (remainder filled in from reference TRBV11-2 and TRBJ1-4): EAGVAQSPRYKIIEKRQSVAFWCNPISGHATLYWYQQILGQGPKLLIQFQNNGVVDDSQLPKDRFSAERLKGVDSTLKIQPAKLEDSAVYLCASSLVPGTGSEKLFFGSGTQLSVL.